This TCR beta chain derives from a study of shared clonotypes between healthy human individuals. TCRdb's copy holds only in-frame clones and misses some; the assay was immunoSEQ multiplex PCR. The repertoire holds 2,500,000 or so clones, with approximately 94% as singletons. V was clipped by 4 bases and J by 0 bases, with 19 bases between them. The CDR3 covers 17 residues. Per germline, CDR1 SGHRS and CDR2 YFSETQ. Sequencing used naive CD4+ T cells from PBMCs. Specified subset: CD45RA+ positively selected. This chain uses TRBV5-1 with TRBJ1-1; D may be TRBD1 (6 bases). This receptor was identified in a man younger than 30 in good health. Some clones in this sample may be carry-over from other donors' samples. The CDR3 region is CASSRPRDTNLNTEAFF. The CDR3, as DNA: TGCGCCAGCAGCCGCCCTCGGGACACAAACTTGAACACTGAAGCTTTCTTT.